One sample yielded the 20 T cell receptor beta chains listed below, sequenced in a study of neurological immune-mediated disorders. Time point reported: longitudinal time-point 3. TCRdb processed the 5' RACE reads anew with MiXCR; each CDR3 protein has one entry. The sample comprises approximately 80,000 distinct CDR3 sequences, about 4.5% of which are singletons, and 5.7% rests with the top ten. Material for sequencing was PBMCs. The receptors shown here come from a woman aged 60-75 years with multiple sclerosis.

Many counts were recorded for this clonotype. The rearrangement joins TRBV12-3 or TRBV12-4 to TRBJ1-2; 10 nucleotides agree with TRBD1. The CDR3 has 15 residues. Losses at the gene ends were 1 base for V and 5 bases for J; bases not matched to a gene: 4. CDR3 in DNA: TGTGCCAGCAGTTTAGGTCGGACAGGGGGGTATGGCTACACCTTC. It encodes CASSLGRTGGYGYTF.

This clonotype has ten or more counts. CDR3 bases: TGCAGTGCTAGAGATTGGAGGGGGCCCCAAGAGACCCAGTACTTC. Encoded protein: CSARDWRGPQETQYF. This sequence joins TRBV20-1 and TRBJ2-5, with a tentative D call TRBD1 (7 bases). The V gene's germline CDR1 is DFQATT and CDR2 SNEGSKA (reference sequence). The CDR3 length is 15 residues. Trimming removed 0 bases at V and 1 base at J, with 12 bases between.

Many counts were recorded for this clonotype. The chain carries TRBV5-1 and TRBJ1-2; the D gene is possibly TRBD1 (5 bases). There are 14 residues in the CDR3. Per germline, CDR1 SGHRS and CDR2 YFSETQ. V lost 2 bases and J lost 7, with 15 bases in between. The CDR3 here is CASSLSGPPTGYTF. CDR3 sequence (DNA): TGCGCCAGCAGCTTATCGGGACCCCCAACTGGCTACACCTTC. Combining the CDR3 with reference TRBV5-1 and TRBJ1-2 gives the whole variable domain KAGVTQTPRYLIKTRGQQVTLSCSPISGHRSVSWYQQTPGQGLQFLFEYFSETQRNKGNFPGRFSGRQFSNSRSEMNVSTLELGDSALYLCASSLSGPPTGYTFGSGTRLTVV.

This clonotype was observed many times. The V gene is TRBV7-2, the J gene TRBJ2-1; 9 positions agree with TRBD2. CDR3 length: 16 amino acids. Germline V gene lookup returns CDR1 SGHTA and CDR2 FQGNSA. V was pared by 5 bases and J by 8 bases, with 13 bases of the junction left unmatched. The chain's CDR3 is CASSRPGGGGADEQFF. DNA of the CDR3: TGTGCCAGCAGCCGACCCGGAGGCGGGGGGGCCGATGAGCAGTTCTTC. Variable domain in full (rest from reference TRBV7-2 and TRBJ2-1): GAGVSQSPSNKVTEKGKDVELRCDPISGHTALYWYRQSLGQGLEFLIYFQGNSAPDKSGLPSDRFSAERTGGSVSTLTIQRTQQEDSAVYLCASSRPGGGGADEQFFGPGTRLTVL.

This clonotype has a count of ten or more. This sequence joins TRBV10-2 and TRBJ1-1; 7 bases agree with TRBD1. This CDR3 comprises 15 residues. CDR1 is WSHSY, CDR2 SAAADI, per germline. The V segment lost 7 bases and the J segment 2 bases; nucleotides outside the gene matches: 10. The CDR3 loop reads CASTDWTGPNTEAFF. In nucleotides, the CDR3 is TGCGCCAGCACCGATTGGACAGGCCCTAACACTGAAGCTTTCTTT.

This clonotype was seen repeatedly, ten times or more. The chain is built from TRBV5-1 and TRBJ2-7; 9 bases agree with TRBD2. Per the germline V gene, CDR1 is SGHRS and CDR2 is YFSETQ. Trimming at V came to 3 bases and at J to 5 bases, leaving 9 bases not matched to a gene. The CDR3 contains 15 residues. CDR3 nucleotide sequence: TGCGCCAGCAGCTCCATAGCGGGGGCCCCCCACGAGCAGTACTTC. Translating it yields CASSSIAGAPHEQYF.

This clonotype was seen repeatedly, ten times or more. V and J are TRBV3-1 and TRBJ1-2, with no clear D. CDR1 is LGHDT, CDR2 YNNKEL, per germline (reference sequence). V lost 0 bases and J lost 4, with 9 bases in between. This CDR3 is built from 14 residues. This CDR3 is CASSQDYSPYGYTF. The CDR3 coding sequence is TGTGCCAGCAGCCAAGACTACAGCCCCTATGGCTACACCTTC.

This clonotype appeared many times. The gene calls are TRBV15 and TRBJ2-7; tentatively, D is TRBD1 (6 bases). V lost 1 base to trimming and J lost 2 bases, with 15 bases between them. Germline assignment: CDR1 LNHNV and CDR2 YYDKDF (reference sequence). CDR3 length: 16 residues. Here the CDR3 reads CATSRGRDMGPYEQYF. The CDR3 DNA reads as TGTGCCACCAGCAGAGGCAGGGACATGGGTCCCTACGAGCAGTACTTC.

This clonotype was picked up many times. This chain joins TRBV12-3 or TRBV12-4 and TRBJ2-2, with D possibly being TRBD1 (6 bases). V lost 3 bases and J 0 bases, leaving 8 bases between the germline ends. The CDR3 is made up of 15 amino acids. The CDR3 reads CASSFQGSNTGELFF. Written as DNA, the CDR3 is TGTGCCAGCAGTTTCCAGGGGTCGAACACCGGGGAGCTGTTTTTT.

This clonotype was seen ten or more times. At one end, the junction sequence differs from germline, possibly due to a read error. The V gene is TRBV5-1, the J gene TRBJ2-3, with D perhaps matching TRBD2 (6 bases). The CDR3 length is 13 residues. Germline V lookup: CDR1 SGHRS, CDR2 YFSETQ. The CDR3 loop reads CASSLTAGLELNF. The CDR3 DNA reads TGCGCCAGCAGCTTGACCGCGGGGCTTGAGCTAAATTTT.

This clonotype was seen at least ten times. The CDR3: CASSHRTGYNEQFF. For the CDR3, the DNA is TGTGCCAGCAGCCATCGGACTGGTTACAATGAGCAGTTCTTC. J is TRBJ2-1 and V is TRBV3-1, with D possibly matching TRBD2 (5 bases). With 3 bases removed from V and 4 bases from J, the gap between germline ends came to 10 bases. Per the germline V gene, CDR1 is LGHDT and CDR2 is YNNKEL (reference sequence). The CDR3 has 14 residues.

CDR3 sequence reads: CASSLGRRPSYNEQFF. The CDR3 DNA reads as TGTGCCAGCAGTTTGGGGCGGAGGCCATCCTACAATGAGCAGTTCTTC. This sequence joins TRBV27 and TRBJ2-1; either TRBD1 or TRBD2 may supply D (5 bases each). Trimming stripped 3 bases from V and 1 base from J, with 13 bases between. Germline V CDR1 and CDR2: MNHEY, SMNVEV (reference sequence). The CDR3 is 16 amino acids.

This clonotype was detected many times. The rearrangement uses TRBV3-1 and TRBJ2-2, with TRBD1 matching 7 bases. The CDR3 loop spans 16 amino acids. The V gene end was trimmed by 4 bases and the J gene end by 0 bases; junction bases not matched to a gene: 5. CDR1 is LGHDT, CDR2 YNNKEL, per germline (reference sequence). The CDR3 region is CASSRTTGTNTGELFF. Here the CDR3 DNA reads TGTGCCAGCAGCCGTACGACAGGGACGAACACCGGGGAGCTGTTTTTT.

This clonotype was detected ten times or more. The chain carries TRBV4-1 and TRBJ2-3; D is unresolved. V lost 0 bases to trimming and J lost 5 bases, with 9 bases between them. Germline-derived CDR1 and CDR2 are MGHRA and YSYEKL. The CDR3 length is 14 residues. CDR3 nucleotides: TGCGCCAGCAGCCAAGATACCGAGGAAGATACGCAGTATTTT. This encodes CASSQDTEEDTQYF.

This clonotype was seen repeatedly, ten times or more. This sequence joins TRBV20-1 and TRBJ1-5; possibly TRBD1 for D (6 bases). The germline V and J ends were trimmed by 0 bases and 7 bases, with 16 bases remaining between them. Germline CDR1 is DFQATT and CDR2 is SNEGSKA (reference sequence). The CDR3 runs to 15 residues. CDR3 in DNA: TGCAGTGCTAGAGAGACCACCCGGGACAAACAGCCCCAGCATTTT. This codes for CSARETTRDKQPQHF.

In its sample, this clonotype was seen many times. The rearrangement uses TRBV18 and TRBJ2-3; D remains ambiguous. The CDR3 loop spans 14 amino acids. Germline V gene sequence: CDR1 KGHSH, CDR2 LQKENI. The V gene lost 3 bases and the J gene lost 2 bases, with 9 bases spanning the gap. In DNA form, the CDR3 reads TGTGCCAGCTCACCCTTGAGATCCACAGATACGCAGTATTTT. This gives the protein CASSPLRSTDTQYF.

This clonotype was detected many times. The chain uses TRBV29-1 and TRBJ2-1; tentative D call: TRBD2 (6 bases). This CDR3 has 13 residues. Germline V CDR1 and CDR2: SQVTM, ANQGSEA. The V end lost 2 bases, the J end lost 6 bases, and 11 bases lay between the germline ends. CDR3 nucleotides: TGCAGCGTTGAATTCGTGGGGGGCAATGAGCAGTTCTTC. It yields the protein CSVEFVGGNEQFF.

In its sample, this clonotype was seen many times. This chain uses TRBV7-6 with TRBJ2-1; 12 bases are shared with TRBD2. The trim removed 1 base at V and 5 bases at J, leaving 0 bases unmatched. The CDR3 totals 15 residues. The germline V gene has CDR1 SGHVS and CDR2 FNYEAQ. CDR3 residues: CASSLGLAGDNEQFF. CDR3 sequence (DNA): TGTGCCAGCAGCTTAGGACTAGCGGGGGACAATGAGCAGTTCTTC.

Many counts were recorded for this clonotype. The chain links TRBV12-3 or TRBV12-4 to TRBJ2-5; no definite D call. This CDR3 contains 13 residues. Between the trimmed V and J ends, which lost 3 bases and 4 bases, there was a span of 9 bases. The CDR3 sequence: CASSFSGLETQYF. The CDR3 DNA reads TGTGCCAGCAGTTTTTCGGGTCTAGAGACCCAGTACTTC.

This clonotype was detected many times. The gene calls are TRBV7-9 and TRBJ1-1; maybe TRBD1 (5 bases). The CDR3 is 15 residues long. V shed 6 bases and J shed 7 bases, with 21 bases lying between them. Germline CDR1 SEHNR, CDR2 FQNEAQ (reference sequence). The CDR3 here is CASSGRFGGRFEAFF. As DNA, the CDR3 is TGTGCCAGCAGTGGTCGCTTCGGGGGACGATTTGAAGCTTTCTTT.